The sequence of this T cell receptor beta chain was determined in a study of blood T cell repertoires in COVID-19. Using immunoSEQ multiplex PCR, the repertoire was profiled, and TCRdb retains in-frame clones only, with some absent. The sample yields approximately 15,000 clones, around 89% seen once. Trimming took 7 bases from V and 4 from J, leaving 12 bases between them. This CDR3 has 13 residues. Sequencing used peripheral blood. The sequence came from a man aged 50 to 60 with active COVID-19. The chain is built from TRBV12-3 or TRBV12-4 and TRBJ2-3, with a possible D match to TRBD2 (5 bases). The CDR3 region has the DNA TGTGCCAGCAACTTAGGGAGTCCAGATACGCAGTATTTT. Protein sequence: CASNLGSPDTQYF.